This T cell receptor beta chain comes out of a study of vaccination and CD4 T cells after COVID-19 (dated by TCRdb to 2021 to 2024). Turning to the overall study: Convalescent patients had a positive SARS-CoV-2 result on nasal swab PCR, and of these patients, about ten had mild disease and one had severe disease. The cultures were stimulated with overlapping spike peptide pools from SARS-CoV-2 and from the common cold coronaviruses HCoV-NL63, HCoV-OC43 and HCoV-229E. Post-COVID blood samples from convalescent patients were collected a median of approximately 100 days after diagnosis, with a range of 35 to 161 days. The convalescent cohort included six males and four females, with two Hispanic individuals, seven Caucasians, two Asians and one multiracial person. The spike-specific CD4+ TCR repertoire was compared before and after mRNA vaccination in about nine COVID-19 convalescent patients and a handful of infection-naive healthy vaccine recipients. Post-vaccine blood samples were obtained a median of approximately 74 days after the second vaccine dose, with a range of about 12 to 241 days. In control cultures, a CEFX viral epitope pool was used as positive control, an HIV-1 Nef peptide pool was used as negative control, or no peptide was added. Participants received two doses of either the Pfizer-BioNTech BNT162b2 vaccine (n=8) or the Moderna mRNA-1273 vaccine (n=2).

The investigation overall reported the following: Of the vaccine-specific clones found in convalescent patients, nearly all (304 of 307) were mono-reactive for SARS-CoV-2 spike instead of being cross-reactive with common cold coronaviruses. Relatively few convalescent patients were included in the study, and early timepoints after natural infection were not analyzed. The median number of SARS-CoV-2-reactive clonotypes rose from under 25 after infection to a few dozen after vaccination, but the change was not significant. Among the post-vaccine SARS-CoV-2-reactive clones in convalescent patients, a median about 89% showed up only after vaccination, which suggests vaccine-specific priming.

Library preparation used PCR. TCR sequencing of DNA from cultured CD4+ T cells used the Oncomine TCR Beta short-read assay at the Johns Hopkins FTIC core. Genomic DNA was extracted from the cultured CD4+ T cells with the QIAamp micro DNA kit. Oncomine TCR Beta libraries from cultured CD4+ T cells were pooled using unique dual indexes and sequenced on an Illumina iSeq 100. In the source study's methods: Non-productive sequences were removed, and CDR3s not starting with C, not ending with F or W, or shorter than 7 amino acids were discarded. Antigen-specific clonotypes were identified with the MANAFEST web application by comparing peptide-stimulated wells with reference and other culture wells. For a clone to be called positive, the clone needed an FDR below 0.05, an odds ratio above 5, and a productive frequency above 0.1% in at least two of three replicate wells. Cross-reactive clonotypes were defined as significantly expanded in both SARS-CoV-2 spike wells and at least one common cold coronavirus spike condition. Similarity between CDR3 sequences was evaluated in R version 3.6.1 using Levenshtein distances (stringdist) and unrooted phylogenetic trees (ape). Using fastp trimming at Q25 and MiXCR clonotype assembly, TCRdb reanalyzed the public sequencing data and kept in-frame beta chains. CDR3 protein duplicates are merged, each entry listing the most common genes and DNA. The V and J calls and clone size are TCRdb's, not the authors'. In all, the sample holds fewer than 6,500 distinct CDR3 sequences, and more than 25% of those were seen once. The top ten clones comprise 10% to 11% of the sample.

As concerns this clonotype: There is no known antigen for this receptor. Per-base quality was not reported, and no clone a single base away is much larger than it.

What the treatment or condition label conveys for this sample: approximately 11-day PBMC culture with coronavirus spike peptide pools or control peptides (ViraFEST assay). The ViraFEST assay was used in the study, in which antigen-specific T cells were expanded with peptide pools and expanded clonotypes were subsequently identified by TCR sequencing. Positive SARS-CoV-2 PCR tests in the convalescent patients dated from March to December 2020, before Alpha, Beta and Delta variants emerged in the United States. Approximately 2.1 million PBMCs per well were cultured in IMDM with roughly 5% human AB serum and approximately 9.1 IU/ml IL-2, plus 10 ug/ml peptide pools. Half of the culture medium was replaced with fresh IL-2-containing medium on days 3 and 7. After approximately eleven days of culture, CD4+ T cells were isolated by negative selection with the EasySep CD4+ T cell isolation kit. PBMCs were separated from whole blood using Ficoll-Paque Plus gradient centrifugation and then either used fresh or cryopreserved at -140C. Each culture condition was generally run in triplicate wells.

The sequence came from a human donor who had recovered from COVID-19. The material sequenced was CD4+ T cells from blood, cultured in vitro, taken after SARS-CoV-2 vaccination.

CDR3 reads: CASSLAVNQPQHF. The nucleotide sequence is TGTGCCAGCAGTTTAGCTGTCAATCAGCCCCAGCATTTT. This receptor chain uses TRBV6-5 and TRBJ1-5; there is no confident call for the D gene. V is pared back by 4 bases and J by 3 bases, with 7 bases lying between the germline termini. The CDR3 runs 13 residues from the cysteine to the phenylalanine. The read is trimmed to its CDR3 DNA, 39 bases read in frame from base 1. CDR1 and CDR2, per the germline V gene, are MNHEY and SVGAGI.